The clone carrying this T cell receptor beta chain was recorded only once. No antigen is known for it. The source of the sample is a study of cytomegalovirus exposure and HLA in healthy donors. Study-wide results and caveats: Most of the CMV-associated TCR beta chains (in a later analysis) appeared to be HLA-restricted. The authors judged a highly shared variant cluster likely a sequencing artifact.

13 Jbeta primers and 60 Vbeta primers were used for the PCR. The assay was immunoSEQ multiplex PCR, and TCRdb's table has in-frame clones only and misses some. The repertoire holds some 120,000 clones, with over 60% as singletons. The V end was cut by 0 bases, the J end by 4 bases, with 10 bases between. The CDR3 is 15 residues long. The germline V gene has CDR1 MNHEY and CDR2 SVGAGI. The TCR originated in a human donor in good health. V is TRBV6-5 and J is TRBJ1-5; D is undetermined. Sequencing was done on a sample of PBMCs. The CDR3 DNA is TGTGCCAGCAGTTACTCGATCTCCAGAAATCAGCCCCAGCATTTT. Its translation is CASSYSISRNQPQHF.